Below are 22 T cell receptor beta chains sequenced from a single sample in a study of glioma-infiltrating T cells after dendritic cell vaccination. The time point denotes: after dendritic cell vaccination, including at tumor progression/relapse. TCRdb's table, derived via immunoSEQ multiplex PCR, lists solely in-frame clones and lacks some. Altogether approximately 48,000 clones are present, about nine tenths being singletons, with the ten largest covering around 5%. The sample here was blood, taken after dendritic cell vaccination. All receptors derive from a human donor with glioblastoma.

A word on this clone: An end of the junction does not agree with germline; a read error may underlie this. Other DNA sequences in the same sample also yield this CDR3. The chain employs TRBV9 and TRBJ2-3; D remains unclear. Germline CDR1 is SGDLS and CDR2 is YYNGEE. The CDR3 is 16 amino acids. In DNA, the CDR3 is TGTGCTAGCAGCCCCTTTTTGACCGGCGAGGTAGATACGCAGTATTTT. Residues: CASSPFLTGEVDTQYF.

The rearrangement links TRBV29-1 to TRBJ2-1, with TRBD2 matching 9 bases. The CDR3 totals 13 residues. The V and J ends lost 5 bases and 4 bases, in that order; junction bases with no gene match: 3. Germline CDR1 is SQVTM and CDR2 is ANQGSEA. CDR3 loop: CSVCGRVYNEQFF. CDR3 nucleotide sequence: TGCAGCGTTTGCGGGAGGGTTTACAATGAGCAGTTCTTC.

V and J are TRBV4-3 and TRBJ1-5; possible D gene TRBD1, 6 bases. Trimming cost V 0 bases and J 0 bases, with 9 bases left between them. The length of the CDR3 is 16 residues. Germline CDR1 and CDR2: LGHNA and YSLEER. DNA of the CDR3: TGCGCCAGCAGCCAAGATAGACAGGATAGCAATCAGCCCCAGCATTTT. Translated: CASSQDRQDSNQPQHF.

This chain connects TRBV28 to TRBJ1-6; no firm D call. Trimming pared 8 bases from V and 14 bases from J, leaving 16 bases between. This CDR3 is 12 amino acids long. Germline CDR1 reads MDHEN; CDR2 reads SYDVKM. The CDR3 DNA reads as TGTGCCAGCGGGCCGTGGGCGTCGGCCCTCCACTTT. Its translation: CASGPWASALHF.

The chain has TRBV7-2 and TRBJ1-5, with unresolved D. The CDR3 spans 13 residues. Germline loops: CDR1 SGHTA, CDR2 FQGNSA. V was clipped by 0 bases and J by 7 bases, with 7 bases between them. Here the CDR3 DNA reads TGTGCCAGCAGCTTAGCCACAGCCCAGCCCCAGCATTTT. Protein sequence: CASSLATAQPQHF.

This sequence joins TRBV27 and TRBJ2-7; 14 bases match TRBD2. Germline V lookup: CDR1 MNHEY, CDR2 SMNVEV (reference sequence). The CDR3 consists of 17 residues. Unmatched junction bases numbered 11, after V lost 8 bases and J lost 2 bases. CDR3 amino acids: CASGGWAGLAGAYEQYF. For the CDR3, the DNA is TGTGCCAGCGGCGGATGGGCGGGACTAGCGGGAGCCTACGAGCAGTACTTC.

The V gene is TRBV30, the J gene TRBJ2-2; 8 bases fit TRBD2. J gave up 3 bases and V 8 bases, and 14 bases lay outside the gene matches. CDR1 and CDR2 (germline): GTSNPN, SVGIG (reference sequence). The CDR3 has 16 amino acids. The CDR3 region is CAGSTISGSHTGELFF. The CDR3 DNA reads TGTGCCGGCTCTACTATCAGCGGGAGTCACACCGGGGAGCTGTTTTTT.

The chain couples TRBV27 to TRBJ2-1; TRBD1 might be the D (6 bases). CDR3 length: 14 residues. Deletions cut 3 bases from V and 7 bases from J, with 13 bases between. The V gene's germline CDR1 is MNHEY and CDR2 SMNVEV (reference sequence). CDR3 bases: TGTGCCAGCAGTTTTGGACAGCCTCCGAATGAGCAGTTCTTC. This translates into CASSFGQPPNEQFF.

The rearrangement uses TRBV15 and TRBJ2-3; D possibly corresponds to TRBD1 (5 bases). V lost 0 bases, J lost 4 bases, and 14 bases lay in between. There are 16 residues in the CDR3. Looked up from germline, CDR1 is LNHNV and CDR2 is YYDKDF (reference sequence). The CDR3 loop is CATSREAARGADTQYF. The CDR3 DNA follows: TGTGCCACCAGCAGAGAGGCGGCTAGGGGCGCAGATACGCAGTATTTT.

The rearrangement joins TRBV28 to TRBJ1-5; 9 positions match TRBD1. Germline V gene data show CDR1 as MDHEN and CDR2 as SYDVKM. V shed 11 bases and J 6 bases; nucleotides not matched to a gene: 8. CDR3 length: 13 residues. The CDR3 nucleotides are TGTGCCGGACAGGGGAAAGCAATTCAGCCCCAGCATTTT. Amino acids: CAGQGKAIQPQHF.

The chain carries TRBV4-1 and TRBJ1-6; D is unresolved. Trimming removed 4 bases from V and 5 bases from J, with 15 bases in between. The germline CDR1 and CDR2 sequences are MGHRA and YSYEKL. CDR3 length equals 16 residues. The CDR3 nucleotides are TGCGCCAGCAGCCCGTTGGCAGCGTCGGATAATTCACCCCTCCACTTT. The encoded protein is CASSPLAASDNSPLHF.

This chain uses TRBV14 with TRBJ2-3; D is undetermined. This CDR3 spans 12 amino acids. The V gene's germline CDR1 is SGHDN and CDR2 FVKESK. V lost 2 bases, J lost 7 bases, and 7 bases lay in between. In DNA form, the CDR3 reads TGTGCCAGCAGCCAATTAGTGAATACGCAGTATTTT. Protein sequence: CASSQLVNTQYF.

The genes are TRBV28 and TRBJ1-5; D not resolved. CDR3 length: 15 amino acids. Germline V gives CDR1 MDHEN, CDR2 SYDVKM. The germline V and J ends were trimmed by 6 bases and 4 bases, with 16 bases remaining between them. CDR3 sequence reads: CASRYSTVRNQPQHF. As DNA, the CDR3 is TGTGCCAGCAGGTACTCTACTGTTCGGAATCAGCCCCAGCATTTT.

This chain connects TRBV4-1 to TRBJ2-7; 12 nucleotides align to TRBD2. Germline CDR1 MGHRA, CDR2 YSYEKL. Unmatched junction bases numbered 9, after V lost 1 base and J lost 5 bases. CDR3 length: 17 residues. CDR3 DNA: TGCGCCAGCAGCCAAGGCGGCACTAGCGGGAGGAATAACGAGCAGTACTTC. Its protein is CASSQGGTSGRNNEQYF.

This chain links TRBV7-2 with TRBJ2-2, with D perhaps matching TRBD1 (7 bases). Germline assignment: CDR1 SGHTA and CDR2 FQGNSA. The germline V and J ends were trimmed by 7 bases and 6 bases, with 12 bases remaining between them. The CDR3 contains 13 residues. For the CDR3, the DNA is TGTGCCAGCACCCAGGGGGGTTCCGGGGAGCTGTTTTTT. The encoded protein is CASTQGGSGELFF.

The chain carries TRBV28 and TRBJ1-5, with TRBD1 matching over 10 bases. CDR1 and CDR2 from the germline V gene are MDHEN and SYDVKM. Trimming cost V 7 bases and J 0 bases; bases outside gene matches: 6. The CDR3 totals 16 residues. CDR3: CASKRQGAVSNQPQHF. DNA for the CDR3: TGTGCCAGCAAAAGACAGGGGGCCGTTAGCAATCAGCCCCAGCATTTT.

The J gene is TRBJ2-5, the V gene TRBV7-3; 8 nucleotides align to TRBD2. J was trimmed by 4 bases and V by 5 bases; bases with no gene match: 3. Per germline, CDR1 SGHTA and CDR2 FQGTGA. This CDR3 comprises 13 residues. The DNA of the CDR3 is TGTGCCAGCAGCCGAGCGGGAGCAGAGACCCAGTACTTC. The encoded protein is CASSRAGAETQYF.

The rearrangement uses TRBV27 and TRBJ1-1; 7 bases match TRBD1. The germline gives CDR1 MNHEY, CDR2 SMNVEV (reference sequence). The junction had 12 bases not matched to a gene; V was cut back by 6 bases and J by 5 bases. This CDR3 is 15 amino acids long. CDR3: CASSDGQGVLTEAFF. CDR3 bases: TGTGCCAGCAGCGACGGGCAGGGGGTTTTGACTGAAGCTTTCTTT.

This chain links TRBV7-9 with TRBJ1-2; 10 positions agree with TRBD1. The CDR3 extends over 15 amino acids. V shed 5 bases, J shed 4 bases, and the junction held 7 bases outside the gene matches. Germline lookup yields CDR1 SEHNR and CDR2 FQNEAQ (reference sequence). CDR3 DNA sequence: TGTGCCAGCAGCCCCGGGACAGGGGCGGGCTATGGCTACACCTTC. As protein: CASSPGTGAGYGYTF.

The chain links TRBV28 to TRBJ1-5; 8 nucleotides line up with TRBD1. Germline V gene data show CDR1 as MDHEN and CDR2 as SYDVKM. J gave up 6 bases and V 11 bases, and 12 bases lay outside the gene matches. There are 14 residues in the CDR3. The CDR3 is CAGATGGASQPQHF. CDR3 in DNA: TGTGCCGGCGCAACAGGGGGGGCGAGTCAGCCCCAGCATTTT.

This sequence joins TRBV7-9 and TRBJ2-3, with D tentatively TRBD2 (5 bases). This CDR3 has 16 amino acids. Trimming removed 1 base at V and 0 bases at J, with 11 bases between. Germline V gene data show CDR1 as SEHNR and CDR2 as FQNEAQ (reference sequence). The CDR3 sequence is CASSLGWRASTDTQYF. CDR3 nucleotide sequence: TGTGCCAGCAGCTTAGGATGGCGGGCTAGCACAGATACGCAGTATTTT.

The genes are TRBV7-9 and TRBJ1-2; D is perhaps TRBD1 (5 bases). The CDR3 totals 19 residues. V lost 5 bases and J 0 bases, leaving 25 bases between the germline ends. Germline lookup yields CDR1 SEHNR and CDR2 FQNEAQ (reference sequence). The CDR3 protein is CASSQNQARVAGTNYGYTF. The CDR3 region has the DNA TGTGCCAGCAGCCAAAACCAGGCAAGGGTGGCAGGGACTAACTATGGCTACACCTTC.